Presented here are 30 T cell receptor beta chains from one specimen sequenced in a study of blood T cell repertoires in COVID-19 (dated by TCRdb to 2018 to 2021). The protocol used for the library was the immunoSEQ multiplex PCR assay. The immuneACCESS repertoire file appears here via TCRdb, limited to in-frame rearrangements. These files lack a portion of the clones; in checked studies, under half of the deficit traces to unresolved V genes, and the cause of the others is not known. This sample gives hundreds of thousands of clones in total; about nine tenths of them show up just once. Approximately 7.4% of the sample lies in the top ten. Specimen: peripheral blood. The receptors stem from a woman aged 70 to 79 with COVID-19, enrolled during active disease.

The V and J genes are TRBV4-3 and TRBJ1-6, with D unclear. The V and J ends lost 4 bases and 6 bases respectively, with 10 bases between them. CDR1 is LGHNA and CDR2 is YSLEER in the germline V gene. The CDR3 runs to 14 residues. CDR3 nucleotide sequence: TGCGCCAGCAGCCGCGGATATGGTAATTCACCCCTCCACTTT. Residues: CASSRGYGNSPLHF.

The rearrangement uses TRBV7-9 and TRBJ1-4; 9 bases align to TRBD1. This CDR3 spans 15 amino acids. Germline V gene data show CDR1 as SEHNR and CDR2 as FQNEAQ (reference sequence). J was trimmed by 7 bases and V by 5 bases; bases with no gene match: 8. For the CDR3, the DNA is TGTGCCAGCAGCCCCGACAGGGGGTCTTCTGAAAAACTGTTTTTT. As protein: CASSPDRGSSEKLFF. Full variable domain (missing parts from reference TRBV7-9 and TRBJ1-4): DTGVSQNPRHKITKRGQNVTFRCDPISEHNRLYWYRQTLGQGPEFLTYFQNEAQLEKSRLLSDRFSAERPKGSFSTLEIQRTEQGDSAMYLCASSPDRGSSEKLFFGSGTQLSVL.

In regard to this clone: A read error may explain this, as a much larger clone is one base away. The chain joins TRBV2 to TRBJ1-5; possible D gene TRBD1, 6 bases. Trimming took off 7 bases at V and 0 bases at J, with 7 bases between the two ends. In germline, CDR1 is SNHLY, CDR2 FYNNEI. This CDR3 has 13 residues. The CDR3 spells CASNRDSNQPQHF. CDR3 bases: TGTGCCAGCAACAGGGATAGCAATCAGCCCCAGCATTTT.

The V gene is TRBV5-4, the J gene TRBJ1-2, with 11 bases aligning to TRBD1. There are 15 residues in the CDR3. CDR1 is SGHNT, CDR2 YYREEE, per germline (reference sequence). The V gene end was trimmed by 3 bases and the J gene end by 7 bases; junction bases not matched to a gene: 8. CDR3: CASSSPGTGGGGYTF. The CDR3 DNA is TGTGCCAGCAGCTCCCCCGGGACAGGGGGAGGTGGCTACACCTTC.

For this clone: Other DNA sequences in the sample encode the same CDR3. CDR3 nucleotide sequence: TGTGCCAGCAGCCTCGACAGGGACAATTCACCCCTCCACTTT. Protein product: CASSLDRDNSPLHF. The J gene is TRBJ1-6, the V gene TRBV5-4; TRBD1 matches 7 bases. There are 14 residues in the CDR3. Germline lookup yields CDR1 SGHNT and CDR2 YYREEE (reference sequence). V lost 4 bases and J lost 7; bases outside the gene matches: 5.

J is TRBJ1-3 and V is TRBV18, with 10 bases matching TRBD1. Germline V lookup: CDR1 KGHSH, CDR2 LQKENI. The ends lost 5 bases at V and 5 bases at J; junction bases unmatched: 6. The CDR3 is 15 residues long. CDR3 sequence reads: CASSIDRGLRNTIYF. As DNA, the CDR3 is TGTGCCAGCTCAATCGACAGGGGGCTAAGAAACACCATATATTTT.

V usage is TRBV7-2 and J usage is TRBJ2-4, with TRBD2 identical over 9 bases. J was trimmed by 0 bases and V by 6 bases; bases with no gene match: 9. The CDR3 has 17 residues. In germline, CDR1 is SGHTA, CDR2 FQGNSA. In DNA form, the CDR3 reads TGTGCCAGCAGTCCGCTTCTAGCGGGATCAGCCAAAAACATTCAGTACTTC. It codes for CASSPLLAGSAKNIQYF.

The rearrangement uses TRBV10-3 and TRBJ1-2; D remains unclear. The CDR3 contains 17 residues. CDR1 and CDR2 from the germline V gene are ENHRY and SYGVKD. V gave up 2 bases and J gave up 3 bases, with 19 bases separating them. The CDR3 DNA follows: TGTGCCATCAGTGAGAAGGGAGAGCGAGCCGGCGACTATGGCTACACCTTC. Translated, it gives CAISEKGERAGDYGYTF.

V usage is TRBV4-3 and J usage is TRBJ1-6, with D possibly being TRBD1 (5 bases). CDR3 length equals 14 residues. The germline V and J ends were trimmed by 8 bases and 9 bases, with 17 bases remaining between them. Per germline, CDR1 LGHNA and CDR2 YSLEER. The CDR3 nucleotides read TGCGCCAGCTCACCCCCGGGGGAAGGTTCACCCCTCCACTTT. It codes for CASSPPGEGSPLHF.

The chain joins TRBV2 to TRBJ1-5; 10 bases match TRBD1. Germline V gene lookup returns CDR1 SNHLY and CDR2 FYNNEI. The CDR3 is 14 amino acids. The J segment lost 6 bases and the V segment lost 6 bases, leaving 5 bases of the junction unmatched. Here the CDR3 reads CASRRGQGGQPQHF. The CDR3 nucleotides are TGTGCCAGCAGGAGAGGACAGGGGGGTCAGCCCCAGCATTTT.

This clone showed up just once. The chain recombines TRBV19 with TRBJ2-6, with D tentatively TRBD1 (5 bases). The V and J ends lost 6 bases and 2 bases respectively, with 5 bases between them. The CDR3 contains 13 residues. Germline-derived CDR1 and CDR2 are LNHDA and SQIVND (reference sequence). CDR3 region: CASSRAGANVLTF. In DNA, the CDR3 is TGTGCCAGTAGCAGGGCTGGGGCCAACGTCCTGACTTTC.

The rearrangement links TRBV4-1 to TRBJ1-2; the D is unclear. Germline V CDR1 and CDR2: MGHRA, YSYEKL. The ends were cut back, 2 bases at V and 0 bases at J, with 7 bases in the middle. The CDR3 runs to 14 residues. The CDR3 is CASSQPVANYGYTF. CDR3 DNA: TGCGCCAGCAGCCAACCTGTAGCTAACTATGGCTACACCTTC.

The V and J genes are TRBV9 and TRBJ1-5; D perhaps matches TRBD1 (5 bases). The germline gives CDR1 SGDLS, CDR2 YYNGEE. This CDR3 has 14 amino acids. V was pared by 4 bases and J by 11 bases, with 19 bases between. CDR3 nucleotides: TGTGCCAGCAGCTCGCAGAACAGGACCTTGACCCAGCATTTT. Encoded protein: CASSSQNRTLTQHF.

The CDR3 DNA sequence: TGTGCCAGCAGTTTAAACGGGGAAGAGACCCAGTACTTC. This encodes CASSLNGEETQYF. The chain recombines TRBV6-5 with TRBJ2-5; possible D gene TRBD2, 5 bases. Germline CDR1 MNHEY, CDR2 SVGAGI. V lost 4 bases and J lost 3, with 9 bases in between. The CDR3 is 13 residues long.

The gene calls are TRBV5-4 and TRBJ1-2; 10 nucleotides line up with TRBD1. The CDR3 has 16 residues. CDR1 and CDR2 from the germline V gene are SGHNT and YYREEE (reference sequence). Unmatched junction bases numbered 8, after V lost 0 bases and J lost 6 bases. This chain's CDR3 is CASSLVVGTGAHGYTF. The DNA of the CDR3 is TGTGCCAGCAGCTTGGTGGTAGGGACAGGGGCGCATGGCTACACCTTC.

To note about this clone: Other DNA sequences within the sample encode an identical CDR3. The chain uses TRBV3-1 (or the pseudogene TRBV3-2) and TRBJ2-3; 9 bases are shared with TRBD2. J lost 6 bases, V lost 4 bases, and 2 bases had no gene match. The CDR3 extends over 13 amino acids. CDR1 is LGHDT, CDR2 YNNKEL, per germline (reference sequence). DNA for the CDR3: TGTGCCAGCAGCCGCGGGGGGGCGGATACGCAGTATTTT. It is translated as CASSRGGADTQYF.

V is TRBV27 and J is TRBJ2-1, with D tentatively TRBD2 (6 bases). Germline V gives CDR1 MNHEY, CDR2 SMNVEV (reference sequence). The germline V and J ends were trimmed by 0 bases and 4 bases, with 7 bases remaining between them. This CDR3 is 14 amino acids long. This chain's CDR3 is CASSLSGGYNEQFF. DNA of the CDR3: TGTGCCAGCAGTTTATCGGGGGGTTACAATGAGCAGTTCTTC.

The genes are TRBV5-5 and TRBJ1-1; unclear D gene. CDR3 length equals 13 residues. Germline V gene data show CDR1 as SGHKS and CDR2 as YYEKEE (reference sequence). Deletions cut 0 bases from V and 8 bases from J, with 11 bases between. CDR3 loop: CASSLGARVEAFF. CDR3 nucleotides: TGTGCCAGCAGCTTGGGGGCTCGAGTGGAAGCTTTCTTT.

The rearrangement uses TRBV19 and TRBJ2-7, with unresolved D. Germline V gene data show CDR1 as LNHDA and CDR2 as SQIVND (reference sequence). Deletions cut 4 bases from V and 6 bases from J, with 13 bases between. This CDR3 is 13 amino acids long. This CDR3 is CASSTRAPGEQYF. The DNA of the CDR3 is TGTGCCAGTAGTACCCGTGCCCCCGGCGAGCAGTACTTC.

The chain combines TRBV2 with TRBJ1-6, with D unclear. Germline assignment: CDR1 SNHLY and CDR2 FYNNEI. The ends were cut back, 0 bases at V and 11 bases at J, with 11 bases in the middle. CDR3 size: 14 residues. This CDR3 reads CASSEATISPPLHF. The CDR3 coding sequence is TGTGCCAGCAGTGAAGCCACTATAAGTCCACCCCTCCACTTT.

The chain recombines TRBV7-2 with TRBJ2-3, with D possibly being TRBD1 (8 bases). Germline V lookup: CDR1 SGHTA, CDR2 FQGNSA. The V and J ends lost 5 bases and 5 bases respectively, with 20 bases between them. This CDR3 comprises 16 residues. This CDR3 reads CASSAQAGGGRDTQYF. In DNA, the CDR3 is TGTGCCAGCAGCGCCCAAGCAGGGGGCGGGAGAGATACGCAGTATTTT. The full variable domain, completed using reference TRBV7-2 and TRBJ2-3, is GAGVSQSPSNKVTEKGKDVELRCDPISGHTALYWYRQSLGQGLEFLIYFQGNSAPDKSGLPSDRFSAERTGGSVSTLTIQRTQQEDSAVYLCASSAQAGGGRDTQYFGPGTRLTVL.

For the CDR3, the DNA is TGTGCCAGCAGCCGTGACAGGTACAATGAGCAGTTCTTC. Encoded protein: CASSRDRYNEQFF. J is TRBJ2-1 and V is TRBV2, with D maybe TRBD1 (6 bases). Germline CDR1 is SNHLY and CDR2 is FYNNEI. V was pared by 6 bases and J by 4 bases, with 10 bases between. CDR3 size: 13 residues.

The rearrangement links TRBV2 to TRBJ1-5; D ambiguous. There are 15 residues in the CDR3. V lost 1 base and J 4 bases, leaving 11 bases between the germline ends. In germline, CDR1 is SNHLY, CDR2 FYNNEI. CDR3 nucleotides: TGTGCCAGCAGTGAAGAGGAGGGAAAGAATCAGCCCCAGCATTTT. Translated: CASSEEEGKNQPQHF.

This clone was picked up one time. This sequence joins TRBV11-2 and TRBJ1-2, with 7 bases lining up with TRBD1. Looked up from germline, CDR1 is SGHAT and CDR2 is FQNNGV. CDR3 size: 12 residues. Germline trimming cut 6 bases from V and 4 bases from J; bases unmatched to any gene: 2. The DNA for the CDR3 is TGTGCCAGCAGTCGGGACAGCTATGGCTACACCTTC. It codes for CASSRDSYGYTF.

The V and J genes are TRBV27 and TRBJ1-4, with D unclear. CDR1 and CDR2 (germline): MNHEY, SMNVEV (reference sequence). Deletions cut 5 bases from V and 10 bases from J, with 14 bases between. The CDR3 consists of 13 residues. CDR3 DNA sequence: TGTGCCAGCAGTACCCACTCGGTCGGAAAACTGTTTTTT. As protein: CASSTHSVGKLFF.

This rearrangement joins TRBV28 to TRBJ2-7, with 8 bases aligning to TRBD1. Trimming cost V 6 bases and J 3 bases; bases outside gene matches: 10. The V gene's germline CDR1 is MDHEN and CDR2 SYDVKM. This CDR3 has 15 residues. DNA of the CDR3: TGTGCCAGCAGCCTACCCCAGGGGGCAGTCTACGAGCAGTACTTC. Amino acid sequence: CASSLPQGAVYEQYF.

This chain joins TRBV6-2 or TRBV6-3 and TRBJ2-3; tentatively, D is TRBD2 (6 bases). Between the trimmed V and J ends, which lost 2 bases and 0 bases, there was a span of 18 bases. This CDR3 is built from 18 residues. Germline V gives CDR1 MNHEY, CDR2 SVGEGT. CDR3 sequence: CASSYPSPASASTDTQYF. DNA for the CDR3: TGTGCCAGCAGTTACCCTTCCCCCGCTAGCGCTAGCACAGATACGCAGTATTTT.

The gene calls are TRBV6-5 and TRBJ1-5; no clear D. CDR1 is MNHEY, CDR2 SVGAGI, per germline. V lost 8 bases, J lost 1 base, and 12 bases lay in between. The CDR3 contains 14 residues. CDR3 sequence: CASSREESNQPQHF. The DNA of the CDR3 is TGTGCCAGCTCTAGGGAGGAGAGCAATCAGCCCCAGCATTTT.

J is TRBJ1-1 and V is TRBV10-3, with 11 bases that match TRBD1. Germline V gene lookup returns CDR1 ENHRY and CDR2 SYGVKD. There are 18 residues in the CDR3. The trim removed 4 bases at V and 0 bases at J, leaving 10 bases unmatched. The CDR3, as DNA: TGTGCCATCAGTGCTAGTCCCGGGACAGGGGGGCTGAACACTGAAGCTTTCTTT. It codes for CAISASPGTGGLNTEAFF.

This sequence joins TRBV6-6 and TRBJ2-7, with D uncertain. V was shortened by 6 bases and J by 0 bases, with 9 bases between the two germline ends. CDR3 length equals 13 residues. Germline CDR1 MNHNY, CDR2 SVGAGI (reference sequence). The CDR3 nucleotides are TGTGCCAGCAGCCCTGACAACTCCTACGAGCAGTACTTC. Translated, it gives CASSPDNSYEQYF.